Below, 21 T cell receptor beta chains from the same sample are listed, as sequenced in a study of T cells after yellow fever vaccination. A single record per CDR3 protein comes from TCRdb applying MiXCR to the 5' RACE reads. The sample records some 420,000 distinct CDR3 sequences, around 20% being singletons. Sequenced here: PBMCs, sampled before the yellow fever booster vaccination. Receptor source: a man aged 18 to 29 who received the YFV17D yellow fever vaccine.

The table lists this clonotype with many counts. V gene TRBV25-1 combines with J gene TRBJ2-3; the match to TRBD2 covers 11 bases. Germline trimming cut 3 bases from V and 6 bases from J; bases unmatched to any gene: 11. Germline V CDR1 and CDR2: MGHDK, SYGVNS. The CDR3 totals 17 residues. The CDR3 DNA reads as TGTGCCAGCAGTGAGGAGGGGACTAGCGGAGGTGGGGATACGCAGTATTTT. Amino acid sequence: CASSEEGTSGGGDTQYF.

This clonotype was detected ten times or more. The chain employs TRBV9 and TRBJ2-3, with 12 bases fitting TRBD2. The CDR3 totals 15 residues. The V and J ends lost 3 bases and 4 bases, in that order; junction bases with no gene match: 3. Looked up from germline, CDR1 is SGDLS and CDR2 is YYNGEE. Here the CDR3 DNA reads TGTGCCAGCAGCGCACTAGCGGGGGGAGCAGATACGCAGTATTTT. Translating it yields CASSALAGGADTQYF.

This clonotype was found a few times. The chain combines TRBV6-1 with TRBJ1-1; D not certain. Between the trimmed V and J ends, which lost 4 bases and 3 bases, there was a span of 9 bases. This CDR3 comprises 13 residues. Germline assignment: CDR1 MNHNS and CDR2 SASEGT. The CDR3 is CASSGEVDTEAFF. Here the CDR3 DNA reads TGTGCCAGCAGTGGAGAGGTGGACACTGAAGCTTTCTTT.

The gene calls are TRBV6-6 and TRBJ2-7; D ambiguous. The CDR3 runs 13 residues. The germline V and J ends were trimmed by 2 bases and 2 bases, with 7 bases remaining between them. From germline, CDR1 is MNHNY and CDR2 SVGAGI (reference sequence). The CDR3 loop is CASSYLHAYEQYV. CDR3 sequence (DNA): TGTGCCAGCAGTTACCTCCACGCCTACGAGCAGTACGTC.

The V call is TRBV5-1, the J call TRBJ1-1; tentatively, D is TRBD1 (6 bases). The CDR3 sequence is 15 residues long. Germline values: CDR1 SGHRS, CDR2 YFSETQ. V lost 3 bases, J lost 1 base, and 13 bases lay in between. The CDR3 spells CASSSQGRGNTEAFF. Here the CDR3 DNA reads TGCGCCAGCAGCTCTCAGGGGAGGGGGAACACTGAAGCTTTCTTT.

The gene calls are TRBV5-1 and TRBJ1-2; D not certain. The germline CDR1 and CDR2 sequences are SGHRS and YFSETQ. The CDR3 contains 19 residues. V shed 0 bases and J shed 4 bases, with 25 bases lying between them. CDR3 sequence: CASSLGPILISGLSYGYTF. In nucleotides, the CDR3 is TGCGCCAGCAGCTTGGGTCCAATTCTAATCTCGGGCCTCAGCTATGGCTACACCTTC.

This clonotype turned up a few times. The V gene is TRBV25-1, the J gene TRBJ1-1; TRBD1 is a possible D gene (5 bases). The germline V gene has CDR1 MGHDK and CDR2 SYGVNS. The V and J ends lost 3 bases and 8 bases respectively, with 10 bases between them. CDR3 length: 12 amino acids. DNA for the CDR3: TGTGCCAGCAGTGATACGGGACTGGAAGCTTTCTTT. Translation gives CASSDTGLEAFF.

This clonotype was seen a few times. The chain joins TRBV7-6 to TRBJ1-2; 7 bases are a match to TRBD1. V was clipped by 5 bases and J by 1 base; unmatched bases: 7. Looked up from germline, CDR1 is SGHVS and CDR2 is FNYEAQ. CDR3 size: 15 residues. The CDR3 nucleotides read TGTGCCAGCAGCCGATCGGGACAGATTAACTATGGCTACACCTTC. Protein sequence: CASSRSGQINYGYTF.

This clonotype has just a few counts. The chain links TRBV4-3 to TRBJ1-4; D not resolved. The germline V gene encodes CDR1 LGHNA and CDR2 YSLEER. This CDR3 region has 14 residues. Trimming pared 6 bases from V and 0 bases from J, leaving 8 bases between. The CDR3, as DNA: TGCGCCAGCAGTTATGAGGCAACTAATGAAAAACTGTTTTTT. It codes for CASSYEATNEKLFF.

V is TRBV10-1 and J is TRBJ2-3; TRBD2 matches 9 bases. Losses at the gene ends were 5 bases for V and 1 base for J; bases not matched to a gene: 4. There are 15 residues in the CDR3. Germline V lookup: CDR1 WNHNN, CDR2 SYGVQD (reference sequence). Here the CDR3 DNA reads TGCGCCAGCAGTCGGGCTAGCGGGGGCACAGATACGCAGTATTTT. As protein: CASSRASGGTDTQYF.

The chain is built from TRBV7-3 and TRBJ2-1; D call uncertain. Trimming removed 1 base from V and 5 bases from J, with 9 bases in between. Germline-derived CDR1 and CDR2 are SGHTA and FQGTGA. There are 14 residues in the CDR3. CDR3 sequence (DNA): TGTGCCAGCAGCTTAAGTGGCAGAAACAATGAGCAGTTCTTC. It codes for CASSLSGRNNEQFF.

The V gene is TRBV7-9, the J gene TRBJ1-6; D possibly corresponds to TRBD1 (6 bases). Germline CDR1 and CDR2: SEHNR and FQNEAQ (reference sequence). The CDR3 is 14 residues long. The V gene lost 7 bases and the J gene lost 9 bases, with 16 bases spanning the gap. The CDR3 protein is CASTFGRGGSPLHF. In DNA form, the CDR3 reads TGTGCCAGCACCTTTGGCAGGGGAGGTTCACCCCTCCACTTT.

This sequence joins TRBV4-2 and TRBJ1-2; TRBD1 agrees at 9 bases. With V trimmed by 0 bases and J by 6 bases, 5 bases remained unmatched. The CDR3 covers 15 residues. The germline V gene has CDR1 LGHNA and CDR2 YNFKEQ. The CDR3 coding sequence is TGTGCCAGCAGCCAAGACTCCGGGGACAGGGATGGCTACACCTTC. Translating gives CASSQDSGDRDGYTF.

The table lists this clonotype with a few counts. This chain joins TRBV5-1 and TRBJ1-1; D perhaps matches TRBD1 (5 bases). V gave up 8 bases and J gave up 0 bases, with 17 bases separating them. Germline CDR1 is SGHRS and CDR2 is YFSETQ. The CDR3 covers 15 residues. CDR3 nucleotide sequence: TGCGCCAGGACACGTTCGGGGCTAATGAACACTGAAGCTTTCTTT. Translation: CARTRSGLMNTEAFF.

This sequence joins TRBV7-8 and TRBJ2-7; TRBD2 might be the D (6 bases). V gave up 0 bases and J gave up 6 bases, with 9 bases separating them. Per the germline V gene, CDR1 is SGHVS and CDR2 is FQNEAQ. This CDR3 has 13 amino acids. The CDR3 loop is CASSLATGAEQYV. The CDR3, as DNA: TGTGCCAGCAGCTTAGCCACGGGAGCCGAGCAGTACGTC.

This clonotype was seen a handful of times. CDR3 sequence (DNA): TGCGCCAGCAGCCAAGAACAGGGTTGGTACGAGCAGTACTTC. Translation gives CASSQEQGWYEQYF. The J gene is TRBJ2-7, the V gene TRBV4-3, with a weak D call TRBD1 (6 bases). Trimming removed 0 bases at V and 4 bases at J, with 10 bases between. CDR3 size: 14 residues. CDR1 is LGHNA, CDR2 YSLEER, per germline.

In this sample, this clonotype turned up a few times. The rearrangement uses TRBV7-9 and TRBJ2-7, with unresolved D. In germline, CDR1 is SEHNR, CDR2 FQNEAQ (reference sequence). Trimming removed 7 bases from V and 6 bases from J, with 25 bases in between. This CDR3 is 16 amino acids long. This CDR3 reads CASTSREGPKSSEQYF. DNA of the CDR3: TGTGCCAGCACGTCACGTGAAGGTCCTAAGTCGAGCGAGCAGTACTTC.

The chain links TRBV12-3 or TRBV12-4 to TRBJ1-2; 8 nucleotides align to TRBD1. The CDR3 runs 13 residues. V was clipped by 3 bases and J by 8 bases; unmatched bases: 5. The DNA for the CDR3 is TGTGCCAGCAGTTTCGGACAGGGTGAAGGCTACACCTTC. This sequence encodes CASSFGQGEGYTF.

The V call is TRBV7-2, the J call TRBJ2-6, with a tentative D call TRBD2 (5 bases). The germline V and J ends were trimmed by 2 bases and 4 bases, with 15 bases remaining between them. In germline, CDR1 is SGHTA, CDR2 FQGNSA. The CDR3 has 17 amino acids. CDR3 nucleotide sequence: TGTGCCAGCAGCTTACCCCCGGACTCTTTGGGGGCCAACGTCCTGACTTTC. This sequence encodes CASSLPPDSLGANVLTF.

The chain carries TRBV7-9 and TRBJ1-4, with D hard to call. V was pared by 5 bases and J by 7 bases, with 11 bases between. The CDR3 sequence is 13 residues long. Germline V gives CDR1 SEHNR, CDR2 FQNEAQ (reference sequence). The CDR3 here is CASSPGRPEKLFF. CDR3 coding DNA: TGTGCCAGCAGCCCGGGGAGACCTGAAAAACTGTTTTTT.

This clonotype has only a few counts. V is TRBV27 and J is TRBJ1-6; weak D call: TRBD1 (5 bases). From germline, CDR1 is MNHEY and CDR2 SMNVEV (reference sequence). The CDR3 extends over 15 amino acids. Trimming took off 6 bases at V and 7 bases at J, with 16 bases between the two ends. CDR3 loop: CASSPLQGGNSPLHF. CDR3 nucleotides: TGTGCCAGCAGCCCCCTCCAGGGAGGGAATTCACCCCTCCACTTT.